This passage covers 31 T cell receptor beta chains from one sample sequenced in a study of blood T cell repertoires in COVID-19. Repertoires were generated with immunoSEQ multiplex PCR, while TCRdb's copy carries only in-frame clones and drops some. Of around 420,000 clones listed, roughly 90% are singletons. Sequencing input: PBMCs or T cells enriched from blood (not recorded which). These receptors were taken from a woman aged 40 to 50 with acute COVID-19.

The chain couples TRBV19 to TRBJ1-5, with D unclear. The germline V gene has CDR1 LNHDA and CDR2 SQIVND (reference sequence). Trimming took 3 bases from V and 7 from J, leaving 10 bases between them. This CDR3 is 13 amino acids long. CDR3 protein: CASSIRDRQPQHF. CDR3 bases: TGTGCCAGTAGTATCCGGGATCGACAGCCCCAGCATTTT.

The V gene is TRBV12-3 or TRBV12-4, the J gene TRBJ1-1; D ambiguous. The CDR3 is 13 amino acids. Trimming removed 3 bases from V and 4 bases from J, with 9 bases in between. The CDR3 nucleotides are TGTGCCAGCAGTTTTGAGGAGAGCACTGAAGCTTTCTTT. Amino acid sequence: CASSFEESTEAFF.

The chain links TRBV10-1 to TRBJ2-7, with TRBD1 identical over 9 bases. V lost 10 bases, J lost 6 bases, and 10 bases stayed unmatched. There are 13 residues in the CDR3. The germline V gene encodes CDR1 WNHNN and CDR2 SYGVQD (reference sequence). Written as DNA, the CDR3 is TGCGCCATCAACCGACAGGGGGAGGTCGAGCAGTACTTC. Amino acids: CAINRQGEVEQYF.

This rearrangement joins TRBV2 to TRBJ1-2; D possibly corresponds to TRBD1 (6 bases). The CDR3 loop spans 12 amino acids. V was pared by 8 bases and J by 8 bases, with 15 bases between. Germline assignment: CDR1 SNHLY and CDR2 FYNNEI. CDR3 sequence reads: CASSRTVQGYTF. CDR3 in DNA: TGTGCCAGCTCGAGGACAGTCCAAGGCTACACCTTC.

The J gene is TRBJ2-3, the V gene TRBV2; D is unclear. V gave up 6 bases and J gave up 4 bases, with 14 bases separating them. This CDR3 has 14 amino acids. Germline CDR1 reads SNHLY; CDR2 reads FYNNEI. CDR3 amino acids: CASRATLGSDTQYF. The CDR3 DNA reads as TGTGCCAGCAGAGCCACCCTAGGATCAGATACGCAGTATTTT. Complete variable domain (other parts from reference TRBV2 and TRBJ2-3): EPEVTQTPSHQVTQMGQEVILRCVPISNHLYFYWYRQILGQKVEFLVSFYNNEISEKSEIFDDQFSVERPDGSNFTLKIRSTKLEDSAMYFCASRATLGSDTQYFGPGTRLTVL.

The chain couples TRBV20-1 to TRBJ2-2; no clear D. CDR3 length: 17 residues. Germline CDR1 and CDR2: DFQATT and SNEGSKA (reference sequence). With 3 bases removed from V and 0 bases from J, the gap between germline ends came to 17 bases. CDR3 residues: CSASSDIPTSNTGELFF. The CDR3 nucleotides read TGCAGTGCTAGTTCAGACATTCCCACCTCGAACACCGGGGAGCTGTTTTTT.

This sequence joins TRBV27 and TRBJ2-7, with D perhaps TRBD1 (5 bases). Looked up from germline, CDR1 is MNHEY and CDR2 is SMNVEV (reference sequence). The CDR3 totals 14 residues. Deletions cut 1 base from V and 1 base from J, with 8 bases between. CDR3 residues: CASSLLGESYEQYF. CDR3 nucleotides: TGTGCCAGCAGTTTATTAGGGGAATCCTACGAGCAGTACTTC.

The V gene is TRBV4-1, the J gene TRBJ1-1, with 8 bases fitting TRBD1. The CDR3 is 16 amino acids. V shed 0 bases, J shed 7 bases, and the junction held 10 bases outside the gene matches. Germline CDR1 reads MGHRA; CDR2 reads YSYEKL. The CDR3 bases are TGCGCCAGCAGCCAAGATAGGACAGGGAGGATAGGTGAAGCTTTCTTT. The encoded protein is CASSQDRTGRIGEAFF.

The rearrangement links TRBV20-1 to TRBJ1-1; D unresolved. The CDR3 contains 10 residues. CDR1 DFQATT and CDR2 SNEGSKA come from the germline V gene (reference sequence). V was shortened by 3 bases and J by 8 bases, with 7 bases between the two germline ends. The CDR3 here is CSASRQEAFF. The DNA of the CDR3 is TGCAGTGCTAGCCGCCAGGAAGCTTTCTTT.

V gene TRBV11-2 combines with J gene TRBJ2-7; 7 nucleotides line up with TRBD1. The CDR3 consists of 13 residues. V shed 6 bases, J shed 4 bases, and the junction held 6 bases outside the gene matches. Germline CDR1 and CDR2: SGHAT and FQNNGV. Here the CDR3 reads CASSWDSFYEQYF. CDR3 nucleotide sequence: TGTGCCAGCAGTTGGGACAGCTTTTACGAGCAGTACTTC. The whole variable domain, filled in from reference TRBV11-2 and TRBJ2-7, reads EAGVAQSPRYKIIEKRQSVAFWCNPISGHATLYWYQQILGQGPKLLIQFQNNGVVDDSQLPKDRFSAERLKGVDSTLKIQPAKLEDSAVYLCASSWDSFYEQYFGPGTRLTVT.

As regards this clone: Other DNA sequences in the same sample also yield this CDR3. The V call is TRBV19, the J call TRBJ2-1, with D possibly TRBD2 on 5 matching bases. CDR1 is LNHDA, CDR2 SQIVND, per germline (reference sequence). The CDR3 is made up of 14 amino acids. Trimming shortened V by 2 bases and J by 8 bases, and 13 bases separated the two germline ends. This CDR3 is CASSITGGRYEQFF. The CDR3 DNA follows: TGTGCCAGTAGTATAACGGGCGGGCGTTATGAGCAGTTCTTC.

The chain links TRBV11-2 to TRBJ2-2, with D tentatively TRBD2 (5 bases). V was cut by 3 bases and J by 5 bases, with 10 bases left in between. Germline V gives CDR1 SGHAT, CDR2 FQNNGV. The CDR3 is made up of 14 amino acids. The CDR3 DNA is TGTGCCAGCAGCTTTCGGGGAAAGACCGGGGAGCTGTTTTTT. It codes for CASSFRGKTGELFF. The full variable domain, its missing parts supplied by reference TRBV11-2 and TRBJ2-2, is EAGVAQSPRYKIIEKRQSVAFWCNPISGHATLYWYQQILGQGPKLLIQFQNNGVVDDSQLPKDRFSAERLKGVDSTLKIQPAKLEDSAVYLCASSFRGKTGELFFGEGSRLTVL.

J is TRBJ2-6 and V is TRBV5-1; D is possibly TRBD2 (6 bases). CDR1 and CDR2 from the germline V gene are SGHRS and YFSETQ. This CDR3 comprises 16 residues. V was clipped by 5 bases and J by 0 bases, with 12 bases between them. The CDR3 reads CASSGGVLSGANVLTF. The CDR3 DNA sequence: TGCGCCAGCAGTGGAGGGGTACTCTCTGGGGCCAACGTCCTGACTTTC.

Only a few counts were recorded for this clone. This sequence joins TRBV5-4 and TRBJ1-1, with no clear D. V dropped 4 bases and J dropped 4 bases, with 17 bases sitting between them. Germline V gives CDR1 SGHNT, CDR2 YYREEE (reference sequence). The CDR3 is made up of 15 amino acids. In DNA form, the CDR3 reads TGTGCCAGCAGCCCGACCGTGTCGGGGTCCACTGAAGCTTTCTTT. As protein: CASSPTVSGSTEAFF.

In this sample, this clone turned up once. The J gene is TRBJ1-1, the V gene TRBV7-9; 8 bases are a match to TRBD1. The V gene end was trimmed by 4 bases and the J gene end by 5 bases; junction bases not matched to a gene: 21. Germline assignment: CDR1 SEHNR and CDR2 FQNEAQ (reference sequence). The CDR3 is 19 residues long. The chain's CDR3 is CASSYQSFRGRLVETEAFF. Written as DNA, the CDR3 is TGTGCCAGCAGCTACCAATCGTTCAGGGGGCGGTTGGTAGAAACTGAAGCTTTCTTT. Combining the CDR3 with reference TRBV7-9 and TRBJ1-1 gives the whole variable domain DTGVSQNPRHKITKRGQNVTFRCDPISEHNRLYWYRQTLGQGPEFLTYFQNEAQLEKSRLLSDRFSAERPKGSFSTLEIQRTEQGDSAMYLCASSYQSFRGRLVETEAFFGQGTRLTVV.

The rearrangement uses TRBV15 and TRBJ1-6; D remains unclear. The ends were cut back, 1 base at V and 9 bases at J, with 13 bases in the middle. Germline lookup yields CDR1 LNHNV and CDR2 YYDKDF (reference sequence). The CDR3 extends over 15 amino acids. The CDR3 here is CATSRGGQAGSPLHF. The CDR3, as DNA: TGTGCCACCAGCAGAGGAGGGCAGGCCGGTTCACCCCTCCACTTT.

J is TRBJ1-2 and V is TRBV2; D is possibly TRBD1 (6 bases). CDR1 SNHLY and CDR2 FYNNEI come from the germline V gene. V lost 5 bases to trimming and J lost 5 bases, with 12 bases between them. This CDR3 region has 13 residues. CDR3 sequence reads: CASSSGHSYGYTF. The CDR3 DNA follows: TGTGCCAGCAGTTCGGGACACTCATATGGCTACACCTTC.

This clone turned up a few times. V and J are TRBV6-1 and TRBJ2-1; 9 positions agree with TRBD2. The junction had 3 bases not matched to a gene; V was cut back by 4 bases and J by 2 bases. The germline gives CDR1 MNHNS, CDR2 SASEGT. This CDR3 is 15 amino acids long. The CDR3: CASSAAGGTYNEQFF. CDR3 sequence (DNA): TGTGCCAGCAGTGCAGCGGGGGGAACCTACAATGAGCAGTTCTTC.

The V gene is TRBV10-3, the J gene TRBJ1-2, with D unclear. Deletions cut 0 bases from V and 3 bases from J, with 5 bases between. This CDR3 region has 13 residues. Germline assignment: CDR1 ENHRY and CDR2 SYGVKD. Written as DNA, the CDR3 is TGTGCCATCAGTGAGTCTGCAGACTATGGCTACACCTTC. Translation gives CAISESADYGYTF.

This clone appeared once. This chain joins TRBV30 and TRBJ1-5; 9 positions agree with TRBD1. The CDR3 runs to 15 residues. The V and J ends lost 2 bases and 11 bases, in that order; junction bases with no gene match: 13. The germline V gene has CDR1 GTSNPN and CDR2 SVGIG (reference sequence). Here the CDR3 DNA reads TGTGCCTGGAGTAAAGCGGGACAGGGTAAGAAGGCCCAGCATTTT. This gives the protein CAWSKAGQGKKAQHF.

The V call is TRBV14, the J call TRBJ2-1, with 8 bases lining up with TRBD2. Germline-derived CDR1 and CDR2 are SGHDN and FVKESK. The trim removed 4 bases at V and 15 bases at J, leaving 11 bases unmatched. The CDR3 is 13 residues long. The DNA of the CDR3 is TGTGCCAGCAGCCCCACATCGGGGGGGCCTCTGTTCTTC. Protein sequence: CASSPTSGGPLFF. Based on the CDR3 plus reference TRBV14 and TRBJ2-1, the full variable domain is EAGVTQFPSHSVIEKGQTVTLRCDPISGHDNLYWYRRVMGKEIKFLLHFVKESKQDESGMPNNRFLAERTGGTYSTLKVQPAELEDSGVYFCASSPTSGGPLFFGPGTRLTVL.

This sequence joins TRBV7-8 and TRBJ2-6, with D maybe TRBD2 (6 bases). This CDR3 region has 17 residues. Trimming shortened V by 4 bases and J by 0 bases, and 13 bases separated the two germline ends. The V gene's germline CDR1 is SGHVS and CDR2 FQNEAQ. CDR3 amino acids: CASSSRTISSGANVLTF. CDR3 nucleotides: TGTGCCAGCAGCTCCCGGACTATAAGCTCTGGGGCCAACGTCCTGACTTTC. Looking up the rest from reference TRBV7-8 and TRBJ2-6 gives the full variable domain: GAGVSQSPRYKVAKRGQDVALRCDPISGHVSLFWYQQALGQGPEFLTYFQNEAQLDKSGLPSDRFFAERPEGSVSTLKIQRTQQEDSAVYLCASSSRTISSGANVLTFGAGSRLTVL.

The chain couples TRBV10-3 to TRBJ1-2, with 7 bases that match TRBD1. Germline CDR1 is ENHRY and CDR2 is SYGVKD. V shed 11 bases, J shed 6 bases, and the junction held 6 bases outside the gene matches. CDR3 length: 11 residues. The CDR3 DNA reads TGTGCCGTCCTCGGGACAGATGGCTACACCTTC. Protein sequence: CAVLGTDGYTF.

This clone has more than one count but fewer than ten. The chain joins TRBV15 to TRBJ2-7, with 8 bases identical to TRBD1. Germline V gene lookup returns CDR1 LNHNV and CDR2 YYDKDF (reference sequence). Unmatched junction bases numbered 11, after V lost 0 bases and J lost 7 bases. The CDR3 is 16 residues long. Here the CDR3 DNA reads TGTGCCACCAGCAGAGATGTTGAGACAGGGGCGGCAGAGCAGTACTTC. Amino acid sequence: CATSRDVETGAAEQYF.

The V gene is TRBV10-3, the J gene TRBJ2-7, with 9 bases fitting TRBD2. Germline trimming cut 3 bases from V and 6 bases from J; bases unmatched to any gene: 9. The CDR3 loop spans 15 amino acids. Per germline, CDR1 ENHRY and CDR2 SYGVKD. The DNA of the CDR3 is TGTGCCATCAGTGAAGTCGGCGGGGGGGCAGCCGAGCAGTACTTC. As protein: CAISEVGGGAAEQYF.

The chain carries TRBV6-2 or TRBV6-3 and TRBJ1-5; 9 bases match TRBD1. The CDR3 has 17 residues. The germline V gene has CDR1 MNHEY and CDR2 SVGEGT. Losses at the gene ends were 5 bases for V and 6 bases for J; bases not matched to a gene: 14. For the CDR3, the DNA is TGTGCCAGCAGTAGCCGGGACAGGGACTGGAGATTTCAGCCCCAGCATTTT. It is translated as CASSSRDRDWRFQPQHF.

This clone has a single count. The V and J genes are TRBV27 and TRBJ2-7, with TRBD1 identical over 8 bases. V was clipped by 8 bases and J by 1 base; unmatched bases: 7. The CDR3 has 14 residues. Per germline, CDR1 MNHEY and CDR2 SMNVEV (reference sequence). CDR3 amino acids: CASAGTGLSYEQYF. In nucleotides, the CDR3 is TGTGCCAGCGCGGGGACAGGATTATCCTACGAGCAGTACTTC.

CDR3: CASSPGPATEAFF. The CDR3 DNA is TGTGCCAGCAGTCCAGGGCCAGCCACTGAAGCTTTCTTT. The chain carries TRBV12-3 or TRBV12-4 and TRBJ1-1, with a weak D call TRBD1 (5 bases). The V end lost 5 bases, the J end lost 4 bases, and 11 bases lay between the germline ends. The CDR3 sequence is 13 residues long.

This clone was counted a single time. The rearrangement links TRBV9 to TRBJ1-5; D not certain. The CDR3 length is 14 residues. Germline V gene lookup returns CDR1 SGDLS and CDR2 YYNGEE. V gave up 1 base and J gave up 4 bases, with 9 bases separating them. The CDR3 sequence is CASSVFPGNQPQHF. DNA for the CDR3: TGTGCCAGCAGCGTATTCCCAGGAAATCAGCCCCAGCATTTT.

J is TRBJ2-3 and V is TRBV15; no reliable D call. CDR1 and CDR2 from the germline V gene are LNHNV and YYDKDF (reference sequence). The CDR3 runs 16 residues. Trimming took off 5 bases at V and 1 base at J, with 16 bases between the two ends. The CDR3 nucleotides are TGTGCCACCAGCGGGCCCTACCGGCGACGCACAGATACGCAGTATTTT. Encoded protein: CATSGPYRRRTDTQYF.

The CDR3 DNA follows: TGTGCCAGCTCACCAACTAACGGGGTTGGGGCCAACGTCCTGACTTTC. It specifies CASSPTNGVGANVLTF. The chain combines TRBV18 with TRBJ2-6; TRBD2 is a possible D gene (5 bases). V lost 2 bases and J lost 3, with 11 bases in between. The germline V gene has CDR1 KGHSH and CDR2 LQKENI. The CDR3 extends over 16 amino acids.